A selection of T cell receptor beta chains follows, all from one sample in a study of blood T cell repertoires in COVID-19. Clones were read by immunoSEQ multiplex PCR, and TCRdb kept only the in-frame ones, dropping some. The data contain about 210,000 clones, around four fifths of them seen just once; the ten biggest clones take up 5.2%. Sequences were obtained from peripheral blood. The origin of the receptors is a woman between 65 and 79 years old with COVID-19, enrolled during active disease. Both conserved end residues are part of each CDR3. The D gene is left open where the match is weak. Not all rows give a size; the values are once, few, many and, for expanded clones, a class.

CDR3nt: TGTGCCAGCAGCCCCGGACTAGTTGTGGATGAGCAGTTCTTC
CDR3aa: CASSPGLVVDEQFF
v_gene: TRBV7-8
d_gene: TRBD2
abundance: few
j_gene: TRBJ2-1

CDR3nt: TGTGCCAGCAGTTTGTCAGGGAAATCAGCCCTCCACTTT
CDR3aa: CASSLSGKSALHF
v_gene: TRBV28
d_gene: -
abundance: -
j_gene: TRBJ1-6

CDR3nt: TGTGCCAGTAGTCTGACAGGAAGCAATCAGCCCCAGCATTTT
CDR3aa: CASSLTGSNQPQHF
v_gene: TRBV19
d_gene: -
abundance: few
j_gene: TRBJ1-5

CDR3nt: TGCAGCGTTGAGGGCAGCTCCTACGAGCAGTACTTC
CDR3aa: CSVEGSSYEQYF
v_gene: TRBV29-1
d_gene: -
abundance: -
j_gene: TRBJ2-7

CDR3nt: TGCAGTGCACGAGACAGGACTGAAGCTTTCTTT
CDR3aa: CSARDRTEAFF
v_gene: TRBV20-1
d_gene: -
abundance: many
j_gene: TRBJ1-1

CDR3nt: TGTGCCAGCAGCCTATCTCGGGGAGCCTACAATGAGCAGTTCTTC
CDR3aa: CASSLSRGAYNEQFF
v_gene: TRBV7-2
d_gene: -
abundance: -
j_gene: TRBJ2-1

CDR3nt: TGTGCCAGTAGGCCAGACAGGGGCGACTATGGCTACACCTTC
CDR3aa: CASRPDRGDYGYTF
v_gene: TRBV19
d_gene: TRBD1
abundance: -
j_gene: TRBJ1-2

CDR3nt: TGTGCCAGCAGTGAACAGGGGATCAATCAGCCCCAGCATTTT
CDR3aa: CASSEQGINQPQHF
v_gene: TRBV2
d_gene: -
abundance: -
j_gene: TRBJ1-5

CDR3nt: TGTGCCAGCACACCTGCTAGGGGACAGGGGGTAATTGGAAACACCATATATTTT
CDR3aa: CASTPARGQGVIGNTIYF
v_gene: TRBV14
d_gene: TRBD1
abundance: -
j_gene: TRBJ1-3

CDR3nt: TGTGCCAGCAGCCAAGGAGCCGGGGGTGGGCCCCAGCATTTT
CDR3aa: CASSQGAGGGPQHF
v_gene: TRBV3-1/TRBV3-2
d_gene: -
abundance: -
j_gene: TRBJ1-5

CDR3nt: TGTGCCAGCAGGCCTAGGGGGGGAATGTCTCACGAGCAGTACTTC
CDR3aa: CASRPRGGMSHEQYF
v_gene: TRBV28
d_gene: -
abundance: -
j_gene: TRBJ2-7

CDR3nt: TGTGCCAGCACTTTCGATGTTATGGGCTCCCTGAACTTC
CDR3aa: CASTFDVMGSLNF
v_gene: TRBV28
d_gene: -
abundance: -
j_gene: TRBJ2-7

CDR3nt: TGTGCCAGCAGCCGCCCTAGCGGTAGCACAGATACGCAGTATTTT
CDR3aa: CASSRPSGSTDTQYF
v_gene: TRBV7-2
d_gene: TRBD2
abundance: -
j_gene: TRBJ2-3

CDR3nt: TGTGCCAGCAGTGACACCAACAGGGGAACAAATGGCTACACCTTC
CDR3aa: CASSDTNRGTNGYTF
v_gene: TRBV6-4
d_gene: TRBD1
abundance: -
j_gene: TRBJ1-2

CDR3nt: TGCGCCAGCAGCTTTCTAGCGGGAGGGTCTTACAATGAGCAGTTCTTC
CDR3aa: CASSFLAGGSYNEQFF
v_gene: TRBV5-1
d_gene: TRBD2
abundance: -
j_gene: TRBJ2-1

CDR3nt: TGCGCCAGCAGCCAAGATGGACTAGCGGGCGACGAGCAGTACTTC
CDR3aa: CASSQDGLAGDEQYF
v_gene: TRBV4-1
d_gene: TRBD2
abundance: few
j_gene: TRBJ2-7

CDR3nt: TGTGCCAGCAGTTTATCGGGGACAGGGAATCAGCCCCAGCATTTT
CDR3aa: CASSLSGTGNQPQHF
v_gene: TRBV27
d_gene: TRBD1
abundance: -
j_gene: TRBJ1-5

CDR3nt: TGTGCCATCAGTCGACTAGCGGGGAACACCGGGGAGCTGTTTTTT
CDR3aa: CAISRLAGNTGELFF
v_gene: TRBV10-3
d_gene: TRBD2
abundance: -
j_gene: TRBJ2-2

CDR3nt: TGCGCCAGCAGCCAGCTCGGGGTAGCCACTGAAGCTTTCTTT
CDR3aa: CASSQLGVATEAFF
v_gene: TRBV4-1
d_gene: -
abundance: -
j_gene: TRBJ1-1

CDR3nt: TGTGCCAGCAGTGATGGTAGCGGGAGGGTGGATACGCAGTATTTT
CDR3aa: CASSDGSGRVDTQYF
v_gene: TRBV6-1
d_gene: TRBD2
abundance: -
j_gene: TRBJ2-3

CDR3nt: TGTGCCAGCAGCTTGGGGCATTCGGGTCCCGGAAACACCATATATTTT
CDR3aa: CASSLGHSGPGNTIYF
v_gene: TRBV5-5
d_gene: -
abundance: -
j_gene: TRBJ1-3

CDR3nt: TGTGCCAGCAGGTTTGCGGCGGGGGACCCCTACGAGCAGTACTTC
CDR3aa: CASRFAAGDPYEQYF
v_gene: TRBV27
d_gene: TRBD2
abundance: -
j_gene: TRBJ2-7

CDR3nt: TGTGCCAGCAGTTCAGGACAGGGCGGTGAAAAACTGTTTTTT
CDR3aa: CASSSGQGGEKLFF
v_gene: TRBV6-6
d_gene: TRBD1
abundance: -
j_gene: TRBJ1-4

CDR3nt: TGTGCCAGCACCTCAGGTTTAGGTAAACTGTTTTTT
CDR3aa: CASTSGLGKLFF
v_gene: TRBV6-6
d_gene: -
abundance: -
j_gene: TRBJ1-4

CDR3nt: TGTGCCAGTAGTATTACGTCGAACAGGGGGTACTACAATGAGCAGTTCTTC
CDR3aa: CASSITSNRGYYNEQFF
v_gene: TRBV19
d_gene: TRBD1
abundance: -
j_gene: TRBJ2-1

CDR3nt: TGTGCCAGCGGTGAGTCGTATGGCTACACCTTC
CDR3aa: CASGESYGYTF
v_gene: TRBV27
d_gene: -
abundance: -
j_gene: TRBJ1-2

CDR3nt: TGTGCCAGCAGTTTCCGAGGGGGGGCTAACTATGGCTACACCTTC
CDR3aa: CASSFRGGANYGYTF
v_gene: TRBV28
d_gene: -
abundance: -
j_gene: TRBJ1-2

CDR3nt: TGTGCCAGCGGGCCTATTCGGGGAGAAGAGACCCAGTACTTC
CDR3aa: CASGPIRGEETQYF
v_gene: TRBV2
d_gene: -
abundance: few
j_gene: TRBJ2-5

CDR3nt: TGTGCCAGCAGTCAGGGGTTGAATCAGCCCCAGCATTTT
CDR3aa: CASSQGLNQPQHF
v_gene: TRBV6-6
d_gene: -
abundance: -
j_gene: TRBJ1-5

CDR3nt: TGCGCCAGCAGCCAAACAGGCCCGGCAGGGGTCGCTGGCTACACCTTC
CDR3aa: CASSQTGPAGVAGYTF
v_gene: TRBV4-3
d_gene: -
abundance: -
j_gene: TRBJ1-2

CDR3nt: TGTGCCAGCAGCTCCGCAACTAATGAAAAACTGTTTTTT
CDR3aa: CASSSATNEKLFF
v_gene: TRBV7-9
d_gene: -
abundance: -
j_gene: TRBJ1-4

CDR3nt: TGTGCCAGCAGCTGGGGCAGGGCTACCCAAGAGACCCAGTACTTC
CDR3aa: CASSWGRATQETQYF
v_gene: TRBV7-9
d_gene: -
abundance: -
j_gene: TRBJ2-5

CDR3nt: TGTGCCAGTAGTAATTCCGGGACAGGGCCCTACGAGCAGTACTTC
CDR3aa: CASSNSGTGPYEQYF
v_gene: TRBV19
d_gene: TRBD1
abundance: -
j_gene: TRBJ2-7

CDR3nt: TGTGCCAGCAAAACGGGGGGGCAGTATAACGCTGAAGCTTTCTTT
CDR3aa: CASKTGGQYNAEAFF
v_gene: TRBV27
d_gene: -
abundance: -
j_gene: TRBJ1-1

CDR3nt: TGTGCCAGCTCAGAGACTAGCGGGAGAGATACGCAGTATTTT
CDR3aa: CASSETSGRDTQYF
v_gene: TRBV18
d_gene: TRBD2
abundance: few
j_gene: TRBJ2-3

CDR3nt: TGTGCCAGTAAGGGACTAGCGGCCCGCACAGATACGCAGTATTTT
CDR3aa: CASKGLAARTDTQYF
v_gene: TRBV2
d_gene: TRBD2
abundance: -
j_gene: TRBJ2-3

CDR3nt: TGTGCCAGCAGTTTAGGCGCGGATGGCTACACCTTC
CDR3aa: CASSLGADGYTF
v_gene: TRBV12-3/TRBV12-4
d_gene: -
abundance: -
j_gene: TRBJ1-2

CDR3nt: TGTGCCAGCTCAACCGCGGGAGGGGGCCCAGATACGCAGTATTTT
CDR3aa: CASSTAGGGPDTQYF
v_gene: TRBV18
d_gene: TRBD2
abundance: -
j_gene: TRBJ2-3

CDR3nt: TGTGCCAGCAGCCGGACAGGGTTCCTGAACACTGAAGCTTTCTTT
CDR3aa: CASSRTGFLNTEAFF
v_gene: TRBV11-3
d_gene: TRBD1
abundance: -
j_gene: TRBJ1-1

CDR3nt: TGTGCCAGCAGCTTGGGACTAGCGGGAGGCTATGAGCAGTTCTTC
CDR3aa: CASSLGLAGGYEQFF
v_gene: TRBV5-8
d_gene: TRBD2
abundance: few
j_gene: TRBJ2-1

CDR3nt: TGTGCCAGCAGTGAATCAGGGTACGGCTACACCTTC
CDR3aa: CASSESGYGYTF
v_gene: TRBV2
d_gene: -
abundance: -
j_gene: TRBJ1-2

CDR3nt: TGTGCCAGTTCCGGGATAATCAGTGGCTACACCTTC
CDR3aa: CASSGIISGYTF
v_gene: TRBV6-5
d_gene: -
abundance: -
j_gene: TRBJ1-2

CDR3nt: TGTGCCTGGATGTTTCTCAATGAGCAGTTCTTC
CDR3aa: CAWMFLNEQFF
v_gene: TRBV30
d_gene: -
abundance: -
j_gene: TRBJ2-1

CDR3nt: TGTGCCAGCGTAGGAAGGGGGGGCACCGGGGAGCTGTTTTTT
CDR3aa: CASVGRGGTGELFF
v_gene: TRBV6-5
d_gene: -
abundance: -
j_gene: TRBJ2-2

CDR3nt: TGTGCCACCAGTGATCCCTCAACGGAGGAAGAGACCCAGTACTTC
CDR3aa: CATSDPSTEEETQYF
v_gene: TRBV24-1
d_gene: -
abundance: -
j_gene: TRBJ2-5

CDR3nt: TGTGCCAGCAGCTTAGATAGGGCGGGAGGGTTTCGAAATGAGCAGTTCTTC
CDR3aa: CASSLDRAGGFRNEQFF
v_gene: TRBV11-2
d_gene: TRBD2
abundance: -
j_gene: TRBJ2-1

CDR3nt: TGCAGCGCCAGGACAGGGGGATCTGGTCAGCCCCAGCATTTT
CDR3aa: CSARTGGSGQPQHF
v_gene: TRBV29-1
d_gene: TRBD1
abundance: -
j_gene: TRBJ1-5

CDR3nt: TGTGCCACCAGTGCCATCCGGGGACAGGGTGACCTTTACTCTGGAAACACCATATATTTT
CDR3aa: CATSAIRGQGDLYSGNTIYF
v_gene: TRBV24-1
d_gene: TRBD1
abundance: -
j_gene: TRBJ1-3

CDR3nt: TGTGCCAGCAGTACCGGGACTAGTGACACCGGGGAGCTGTTTTTT
CDR3aa: CASSTGTSDTGELFF
v_gene: TRBV6-5
d_gene: TRBD2
abundance: few
j_gene: TRBJ2-2